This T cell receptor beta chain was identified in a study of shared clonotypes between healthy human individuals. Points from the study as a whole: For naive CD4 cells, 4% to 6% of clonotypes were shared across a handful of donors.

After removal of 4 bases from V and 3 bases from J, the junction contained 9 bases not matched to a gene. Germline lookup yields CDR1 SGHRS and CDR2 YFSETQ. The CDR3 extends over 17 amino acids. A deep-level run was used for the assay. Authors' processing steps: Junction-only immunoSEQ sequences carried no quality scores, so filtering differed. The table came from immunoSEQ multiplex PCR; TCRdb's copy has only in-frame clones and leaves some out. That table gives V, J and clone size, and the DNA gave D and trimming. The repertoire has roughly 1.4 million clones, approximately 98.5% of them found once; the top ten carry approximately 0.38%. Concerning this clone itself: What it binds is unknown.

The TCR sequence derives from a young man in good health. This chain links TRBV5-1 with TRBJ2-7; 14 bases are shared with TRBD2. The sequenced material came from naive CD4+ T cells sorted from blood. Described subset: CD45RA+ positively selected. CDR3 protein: CASSPRLAGGGFYEQYF. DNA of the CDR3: TGCGCCAGCAGCCCTAGACTAGCGGGAGGGGGGTTCTACGAGCAGTACTTC.